This T cell receptor beta chain was profiled in a study of chemoradiotherapy in HPV16-positive cancers. The CDR3 consists of 13 residues. Trimming took off 0 bases at V and 7 bases at J, with 10 bases between the two ends. Per germline, CDR1 LNHNV and CDR2 YYDKDF (reference sequence). Profiled with immunoSEQ multiplex PCR; TCRdb holds only in-frame clones, not every one. The sample holds 3,600 or so clones, 90% to 95% seen once. As concerns this clone: Its antigen is not known.

Regarding the study as a whole: In HPV16-positive patients, HPV-responsive T-cell expansion tracked better recurrence-free survival.

This TCR was sampled from a human donor with HPV-associated anogenital cancer. Specimen collection occurred from a patient who underwent chemoradiotherapy. The chain combines TRBV15 with TRBJ2-7; D uncertain. The CDR3 region has the DNA TGTGCCACCAGCAGAGATTACGGTTCGGAGCAGTACTTC. Translated, it gives CATSRDYGSEQYF.